The 9 T cell receptor beta chains below were found in one sample sequenced in a study of blood T cells in healthy people across ages. A second PCR of 7 to 11 cycles used a sample-barcoded 5' primer and a J-beta primer mix. TCRdb processed the 5' RACE reads anew with MiXCR; each CDR3 protein has one entry. The sample holds about 580,000 distinct CDR3 sequences, around half seen once. Sequencing input: blood. The source is a man older than 75 in good health.

The chain recombines TRBV7-9 with TRBJ2-1; 7 nucleotides align to TRBD1. The length of the CDR3 is 17 residues. Germline CDR1 reads SEHNR; CDR2 reads FQNEAQ (reference sequence). Trimming took 0 bases from V and 3 from J; bases not matched to a gene: 8. The DNA of the CDR3 is TGTGCCAGCAGCTTAGCCGCACGACAGGGAAACTACAATGAGCAGTTCTTC. Residues: CASSLAARQGNYNEQFF.

Only one count was recorded for this clonotype. The chain combines TRBV5-6 with TRBJ1-1; no firm D call. Germline V gene sequence: CDR1 SGHDT, CDR2 YYEEEE. The CDR3 has 14 residues. V was pared by 2 bases and J by 0 bases, with 8 bases between. The chain's CDR3 is CASSFHIVNTEAFF. As DNA, the CDR3 is TGTGCCAGCAGCTTTCACATAGTGAACACTGAAGCTTTCTTT.

The genes are TRBV10-3 and TRBJ2-3; no reliable D call. V lost 7 bases and J 0 bases, leaving 11 bases between the germline ends. Germline CDR1 is ENHRY and CDR2 is SYGVKD. This CDR3 region has 14 residues. CDR3 coding DNA: TGTGCCATCACCGAACATCAAAGCACAGATACGCAGTATTTT. Translating it yields CAITEHQSTDTQYF.

The chain links TRBV11-1 to TRBJ2-7; D gene ambiguous. The CDR3 is made up of 14 amino acids. Trimming took off 5 bases at V and 2 bases at J, with 13 bases between the two ends. CDR1 SGHAT and CDR2 FQDESV come from the germline V gene (reference sequence). Written as DNA, the CDR3 is TGTGCCAGCAGCCGCCGGGCACCCACCTACGAGCAGTACTTC. Amino acid sequence: CASSRRAPTYEQYF. The whole variable domain, filled in from reference TRBV11-1 and TRBJ2-7, reads EAEVAQSPRYKITEKSQAVAFWCDPISGHATLYWYRQILGQGPELLVQFQDESVVDDSQLPKDRFSAERLKGVDSTLKIQPAELGDSAMYLCASSRRAPTYEQYFGPGTRLTVT.

This clonotype was picked up many times. V usage is TRBV6-6 and J usage is TRBJ2-7; D tentatively fits TRBD1 or TRBD2 (5 bases each). The CDR3 runs to 14 residues. Germline V gene sequence: CDR1 MNHNY, CDR2 SVGAGI (reference sequence). V was shortened by 8 bases and J by 3 bases, with 17 bases between the two germline ends. The CDR3 bases are TGTGCCAGCTCTACAGCGGACACTCACTACGAGCAGTACTTC. Translated, it gives CASSTADTHYEQYF.

The CDR3 DNA reads TGTGCCAGCAGCGTACGACAGGGGGCGGATACGCAGTATTTT. Translation: CASSVRQGADTQYF. The chain couples TRBV9 to TRBJ2-3, with 10 bases lining up with TRBD1. The CDR3 is 14 residues long. The trim removed 1 base at V and 6 bases at J, leaving 2 bases unmatched. Germline V gene data show CDR1 as SGDLS and CDR2 as YYNGEE.

This chain uses TRBV28 with TRBJ2-7; 10 bases line up with TRBD2. J was trimmed by 0 bases and V by 5 bases; bases with no gene match: 4. The germline V gene encodes CDR1 MDHEN and CDR2 SYDVKM. CDR3 length: 15 amino acids. CDR3 amino acids: CASSRSGGFSYEQYF. The CDR3 coding sequence is TGTGCCAGCAGTCGTAGCGGGGGGTTCTCCTACGAGCAGTACTTC.

Here the CDR3 reads CASSFTGAPYEQYF. Written as DNA, the CDR3 is TGTGCCAGCAGTTTCACAGGGGCTCCCTACGAGCAGTACTTC. This chain links TRBV6-2 or TRBV6-3 with TRBJ2-4, with 7 bases identical to TRBD1. The J call may be mistaken, given a closer DNA end match to TRBJ2-7. CDR1 MNHEY and CDR2 SVGEGT come from the germline V gene. The length of the CDR3 is 14 residues.

About this clonotype: The junction differs from germline at one of its ends, possibly a read error. The rearrangement uses TRBV20-1 and TRBJ2-3; TRBD1 matches at 8 bases. CDR3 size: 16 residues. Looked up from germline, CDR1 is DFQATT and CDR2 is SNEGSKA (reference sequence). The CDR3 region is CSASGAGQVVTDTQYF. The CDR3 DNA is TGCAGCGCTAGTGGTGCGGGACAGGTCGTGACAGATACGCAGTATTTT.